A single sample gave rise to the 24 T cell receptor beta chains below, sequenced in a study of blood T cell repertoires in COVID-19. TCRdb keeps only in-frame clones here, not all; method: immunoSEQ multiplex PCR. The sample yields roughly 190,000 clones, 82% seen once. Sequencing was done on a sample of peripheral blood. These receptors were taken from an older woman with COVID-19, enrolled during active disease.

The chain couples TRBV5-4 to TRBJ2-1, with a tentative D call TRBD2 (10 bases). V was cut by 0 bases and J by 5 bases, with 21 bases left in between. The CDR3 is made up of 18 amino acids. CDR1 and CDR2 from the germline V gene are SGHNT and YYREEE (reference sequence). In DNA, the CDR3 is TGTGCCAGCAGCTTGGACAGGGGGCTCCTAGCGGGGGACAATGAGCAGTTCTTC. Amino acids: CASSLDRGLLAGDNEQFF.

This clone was seen only a few times. The CDR3 sequence is CASSQAQGTTGELFF. CDR3 sequence (DNA): TGTGCCAGCAGCCAAGCCCAGGGAACCACCGGGGAGCTGTTTTTT. The chain uses TRBV6-5 and TRBJ2-2; tentatively, D is TRBD1 (5 bases). The V and J ends lost 6 bases and 4 bases respectively, with 15 bases between them. Germline loops: CDR1 MNHEY, CDR2 SVGAGI. This CDR3 has 15 residues.

The rearrangement joins TRBV7-9 to TRBJ1-4; D remains ambiguous. CDR1 and CDR2 from the germline V gene are SEHNR and FQNEAQ (reference sequence). CDR3 length equals 14 residues. Trimming took 5 bases from V and 0 from J, leaving 7 bases between them. CDR3 residues: CASSAYATNEKLFF. CDR3 sequence (DNA): TGTGCCAGCAGCGCCTATGCAACTAATGAAAAACTGTTTTTT.

The V gene is TRBV11-2, the J gene TRBJ2-7; perhaps TRBD2 as D (6 bases). CDR1 is SGHAT, CDR2 FQNNGV, per germline. Trimming removed 6 bases from V and 5 bases from J, with 14 bases in between. CDR3 length equals 13 residues. The CDR3 DNA is TGTGCCAGCAGACGGGACTGGACCAACGAGCAGTACTTC. It yields the protein CASRRDWTNEQYF.

J is TRBJ2-5 and V is TRBV6-5; TRBD1 is a possible D gene (5 bases). This CDR3 comprises 13 residues. V shed 5 bases and J shed 5 bases, with 12 bases lying between them. Germline values: CDR1 MNHEY, CDR2 SVGAGI. The DNA for the CDR3 is TGTGCCAGCAGTCTTAGGGGTTGGGAGACCCAGTACTTC. Its protein is CASSLRGWETQYF.

The rearrangement links TRBV7-2 to TRBJ1-2; a possible D gene is TRBD1 (6 bases). Per germline, CDR1 SGHTA and CDR2 FQGNSA. The CDR3 covers 14 residues. The ends were cut back, 4 bases at V and 7 bases at J, with 16 bases in the middle. The CDR3 nucleotides are TGTGCCAGCAGCTCCTACTCAGGGGTGTTTGGCTACACCTTC. Translation: CASSSYSGVFGYTF. Based on the CDR3 plus reference TRBV7-2 and TRBJ1-2, the full variable domain is GAGVSQSPSNKVTEKGKDVELRCDPISGHTALYWYRQSLGQGLEFLIYFQGNSAPDKSGLPSDRFSAERTGGSVSTLTIQRTQQEDSAVYLCASSSYSGVFGYTFGSGTRLTVV.

The V call is TRBV6-2 or TRBV6-3, the J call TRBJ2-5; 8 bases align to TRBD2. The CDR3 runs 15 residues. Germline CDR1 is MNHEY and CDR2 is SVGEGT. V dropped 4 bases and J dropped 5; count of bases not matched to a gene: 9. Written as DNA, the CDR3 is TGTGCCAGCAGTTCGACTAGGACTAGCCGGGAGACCCAGTACTTC. Translating gives CASSSTRTSRETQYF.

This chain uses TRBV9 with TRBJ2-5; 9 nucleotides agree with TRBD2. CDR1 is SGDLS, CDR2 YYNGEE, per germline. J was trimmed by 1 base and V by 7 bases; bases with no gene match: 8. This CDR3 comprises 15 residues. In DNA form, the CDR3 reads TGTGCCAGCGGCCAGCGGGGGGCCCCCCAAGAGACCCAGTACTTC. Protein sequence: CASGQRGAPQETQYF.

The chain combines TRBV27 with TRBJ1-6, with D uncertain. From germline, CDR1 is MNHEY and CDR2 SMNVEV (reference sequence). The CDR3 totals 13 residues. V was clipped by 8 bases and J by 6 bases, with 11 bases between them. In nucleotides, the CDR3 is TGTGCCAGCTCAATACAGAGTAATTCACCCCTCCACTTT. Its translation: CASSIQSNSPLHF.

The chain couples TRBV18 to TRBJ2-7, with 7 positions matching TRBD2. Unmatched junction bases numbered 4, after V lost 3 bases and J lost 5 bases. This CDR3 spans 13 amino acids. CDR1 KGHSH and CDR2 LQKENI come from the germline V gene. This chain's CDR3 is CASSPGRGDEQYV. In DNA, the CDR3 is TGTGCCAGCTCACCGGGCCGGGGGGACGAGCAGTACGTC.

For the CDR3, the DNA is TGTGCCAGCAGTTTAGGAGGGGGCTATAGCAATCAGCCCCAGCATTTT. Its translation: CASSLGGGYSNQPQHF. V usage is TRBV28 and J usage is TRBJ1-5, with 7 bases that match TRBD1. The CDR3 spans 16 residues. CDR1 is MDHEN, CDR2 SYDVKM, per germline. Losses at the gene ends were 2 bases for V and 0 bases for J; bases not matched to a gene: 4.

In this sample, this clone turned up a few times. Germline is not matched at one junction end, which may reflect a read error. The chain employs TRBV3-1 (or the pseudogene TRBV3-2) and TRBJ1-4, with D unresolved. This CDR3 has 14 residues. The V gene's germline CDR1 is LGHDT and CDR2 YNNKEL (reference sequence). This CDR3 is CASTQGATNEKLFF. CDR3 bases: TGTGCCAGCACCCAAGGAGCAACTAATGAAAAACTGTTTTTT.

This clone was seen a handful of times. The chain is built from TRBV2 and TRBJ1-1; D call uncertain. The CDR3 has 13 amino acids. V dropped 4 bases and J dropped 5 bases, with 11 bases sitting between them. Per germline, CDR1 SNHLY and CDR2 FYNNEI. Here the CDR3 reads CASSGVVRTEAFF. CDR3 DNA sequence: TGTGCCAGCAGTGGAGTGGTGAGGACTGAAGCTTTCTTT.

This clone showed up just once. V usage is TRBV6-6 and J usage is TRBJ1-3, with TRBD1 matching 9 bases. The germline V gene has CDR1 MNHNY and CDR2 SVGAGI (reference sequence). This CDR3 has 15 amino acids. With 0 bases clipped from V and 9 bases from J, the junction kept 6 bases outside the gene matches. This CDR3 is CASSYSTGGKSTIYF. The CDR3 region has the DNA TGTGCCAGCAGTTACTCGACAGGGGGGAAGAGCACCATATATTTT.

This chain connects TRBV5-4 to TRBJ2-1, with a weak D call TRBD1 (6 bases). Germline V gene lookup returns CDR1 SGHNT and CDR2 YYREEE (reference sequence). CDR3 length equals 15 residues. V lost 2 bases to trimming and J lost 7 bases, with 16 bases between them. CDR3 DNA: TGTGCCAGCAGCTTCAAACAGGGTTTAAAGAATGAGCAGTTCTTC. Residues: CASSFKQGLKNEQFF.

The rearrangement joins TRBV18 to TRBJ1-1; D gene uncertain. Trimming left V 2 bases short and J 6 bases short, with 7 bases between. The CDR3 loop spans 12 amino acids. Germline loops: CDR1 KGHSH, CDR2 LQKENI. CDR3 nucleotide sequence: TGTGCCAGCTCACCAGCGAATGCTGAAGCTTTCTTT. It encodes CASSPANAEAFF.

This chain uses TRBV11-2 with TRBJ2-5, with D perhaps matching TRBD2 (6 bases). Trimming pared 2 bases from V and 0 bases from J, leaving 10 bases between. Germline V gives CDR1 SGHAT, CDR2 FQNNGV. CDR3 size: 15 residues. The CDR3 region has the DNA TGTGCCAGCAGCTTACCTAGCGCTGACCAAGAGACCCAGTACTTC. Translated, it gives CASSLPSADQETQYF.

The chain has TRBV28 and TRBJ1-1; 9 bases match TRBD1. CDR1 is MDHEN and CDR2 is SYDVKM in the germline V gene. Germline trimming cut 5 bases from V and 4 bases from J; bases unmatched to any gene: 11. The CDR3 runs to 16 residues. The CDR3 here is CASSPPPGQGGTEAFF. The CDR3 bases are TGTGCCAGCAGTCCCCCTCCGGGACAGGGTGGCACTGAAGCTTTCTTT.

The chain carries TRBV4-2 and TRBJ2-1, with 14 bases that match TRBD2. The length of the CDR3 is 17 residues. Trimming took 1 base from V and 4 from J; bases not matched to a gene: 3. Looked up from germline, CDR1 is LGHNA and CDR2 is YNFKEQ. The CDR3: CASSQATSGRVYNEQFF. The CDR3 nucleotides are TGTGCCAGCAGCCAAGCGACTAGCGGGAGGGTTTACAATGAGCAGTTCTTC.

V usage is TRBV15 and J usage is TRBJ2-5, with a possible D match to TRBD2 (5 bases). The germline V gene has CDR1 LNHNV and CDR2 YYDKDF (reference sequence). The CDR3 totals 15 residues. V gave up 0 bases and J gave up 5 bases, with 13 bases separating them. Here the CDR3 reads CATSRDKGRVETQYF. The CDR3 region has the DNA TGTGCCACCAGCAGAGATAAAGGGCGGGTGGAGACCCAGTACTTC. Variable domain in full (rest from reference TRBV15 and TRBJ2-5): DAMVIQNPRYQVTQFGKPVTLSCSQTLNHNVMYWYQQKSSQAPKLLFHYYDKDFNNEADTPDNFQSRRPNTSFCFLDIRSPGLGDTAMYLCATSRDKGRVETQYFGPGTRLLVL.

The V call is TRBV11-2, the J call TRBJ2-2; tentative D call: TRBD2 (5 bases). CDR1 and CDR2 from the germline V gene are SGHAT and FQNNGV. The CDR3 spans 15 residues. V lost 5 bases and J lost 3, with 13 bases in between. DNA of the CDR3: TGTGCCAGCAGCGCTTTAGGACTGGACACCGGGGAGCTGTTTTTT. Translation: CASSALGLDTGELFF.

This sequence joins TRBV5-1 and TRBJ2-3; 12 nucleotides align to TRBD2. This CDR3 comprises 15 residues. Germline V gene lookup returns CDR1 SGHRS and CDR2 YFSETQ. V lost 5 bases and J lost 5; bases outside the gene matches: 6. CDR3 nucleotides: TGCGCCAGCAGACCTAGCGGGGGGGCTGGAGATACGCAGTATTTT. Its protein is CASRPSGGAGDTQYF.

The chain carries TRBV12-3 or TRBV12-4 and TRBJ1-2; D is uncertain. V was trimmed by 2 bases and J by 12 bases, leaving 13 bases between them. CDR3 length: 12 residues. The DNA for the CDR3 is TGTGCCAGCAGTTTATTAGGACTCTCCCACACCTTC. As protein: CASSLLGLSHTF.

V gene TRBV30 combines with J gene TRBJ2-1; 13 bases map to TRBD2. Germline-derived CDR1 and CDR2 are GTSNPN and SVGIG (reference sequence). The CDR3 contains 15 residues. J gave up 3 bases and V 3 bases, and 2 bases lay outside the gene matches. The DNA of the CDR3 is TGTGCCTGGAGCCGGACTAGCGGGAGCTACAATGAGCAGTTCTTC. Residues: CAWSRTSGSYNEQFF.